This T cell receptor (beta chain) was identified in a study of T cells in Graves' hyperthyroidism and ophthalmopathy. The overall study: It was at initial diagnosis, before any treatment, that peripheral blood was collected.

Study conclusions and caveats: Most thyroid clonotypes expanded above 0.001 appeared in blood too.

V gave up 3 bases and J gave up 2 bases, with 2 bases separating them. Germline values: CDR1 SNHLY, CDR2 FYNNEI. The CDR3 spans 13 residues. Clinical symptoms, serum thyroxine and TRAb, thyroid ultrasound and orbital computed tomography were used for the diagnoses. RNA transcripts provided the source from which TCR beta CDR3 regions were amplified. Primed by the HTBI set, a first-round RT-PCR was run on the TCR CDR3. TCRdb re-called the multiplex PCR reads with MiXCR, one entry per CDR3 protein. The top ten clones hold roughly a quarter of a sample with a few hundred thousand distinct CDR3 sequences, less than 20% of them seen once. This clonotype came up many times. The antigen remains unidentified.

The sample consisted of blood. This chain joins TRBV2 and TRBJ2-6; no firm D call. This receptor was identified in a woman aged 18-29 years with Graves' hyperthyroidism that later progressed to Graves' ophthalmopathy. The CDR3 sequence is CASSDPGANVLTF. The CDR3 DNA sequence: TGTGCCAGCAGTGACCCTGGGGCCAACGTCCTGACTTTC.